A single sample is the source of the 20 T cell receptor beta chains below, sequenced in a study of blood T cells in healthy people across ages. The second PCR ran about 7 to 12 cycles with a sample-barcoded 5' primer and J-beta primers. TCRdb reanalysed the 5' RACE reads using MiXCR and keeps one entry per CDR3 protein. The data contain 1.5 million to 2 million distinct CDR3 sequences, almost 35% of them singletons. The sequenced sample consisted of blood. Receptors were obtained from a woman aged 25-40 years in good health.

This rearrangement joins TRBV7-2 to TRBJ2-3, with TRBD2 matching over 10 bases. The CDR3 runs to 15 residues. With V trimmed by 4 bases and J by 2 bases, 3 bases remained unmatched. CDR1 is SGHTA, CDR2 FQGNSA, per germline. CDR3 sequence (DNA): TGTGCCAGCAGCTCTAGCGGGGGTTACACAGATACGCAGTATTTT. Its translation is CASSSSGGYTDTQYF.

This clonotype was counted only a few times. The chain joins TRBV2 to TRBJ2-5; 9 bases line up with TRBD1. Germline CDR1 reads SNHLY; CDR2 reads FYNNEI. CDR3 size: 15 residues. V was pared by 6 bases and J by 5 bases, with 10 bases of the junction left unmatched. The CDR3 bases are TGTGCCAGCAGGCCGGGACAGGGCTCGGGGGAGACCCAGTACTTC. This sequence encodes CASRPGQGSGETQYF.

In this sample, this clonotype turned up a few times. The CDR3 DNA follows: TGTGCCAGCAGTTTACCGGGGTGGGTCAATCAGCCCCAGCATTTT. This encodes CASSLPGWVNQPQHF. The chain recombines TRBV28 with TRBJ1-5; D unclear. CDR1 and CDR2 from the germline V gene are MDHEN and SYDVKM. CDR3 size: 15 residues. V dropped 2 bases and J dropped 3 bases, with 11 bases sitting between them.

The chain couples TRBV9 to TRBJ2-7, with D possibly TRBD1 on 5 matching bases. The CDR3 is 14 amino acids. Deletions cut 4 bases from V and 1 base from J, with 12 bases between. Germline values: CDR1 SGDLS, CDR2 YYNGEE. CDR3 amino acids: CASSPRRQSYEQYF. In nucleotides, the CDR3 is TGTGCCAGCAGCCCCAGACGACAGTCCTACGAGCAGTACTTC.

J is TRBJ2-7 and V is TRBV7-9; D is possibly TRBD2 (5 bases). With 6 bases removed from V and 0 bases from J, the gap between germline ends came to 12 bases. Per germline, CDR1 SEHNR and CDR2 FQNEAQ (reference sequence). The CDR3 loop spans 14 amino acids. The DNA of the CDR3 is TGTGCCAGCAGACCCGGACTCAACTCCTACGAGCAGTACTTC. Its protein is CASRPGLNSYEQYF.

The chain carries TRBV25-1 and TRBJ2-7; D possibly corresponds to TRBD1 (5 bases). V lost 10 bases, J lost 2 bases, and 12 bases lay in between. In germline, CDR1 is MGHDK, CDR2 SYGVNS. This CDR3 spans 12 amino acids. CDR3: CATQTEPYEQYF. In DNA, the CDR3 is TGTGCCACCCAGACAGAGCCCTACGAGCAGTACTTC.

This clonotype was detected a few times. V gene TRBV5-1 combines with J gene TRBJ1-2, with D tentatively TRBD1 (5 bases). CDR3 length: 14 residues. The germline V and J ends were trimmed by 5 bases and 5 bases, with 16 bases remaining between them. From germline, CDR1 is SGHRS and CDR2 YFSETQ. This CDR3 reads CASSRETGGYGYTF. The CDR3 bases are TGCGCCAGCAGTCGGGAAACAGGTGGATATGGCTACACCTTC.

The chain is built from TRBV4-2 and TRBJ1-2; D call uncertain. The germline V and J ends were trimmed by 0 bases and 0 bases, with 8 bases remaining between them. The CDR3 spans 15 residues. CDR1 and CDR2 from the germline V gene are LGHNA and YNFKEQ. DNA for the CDR3: TGTGCCAGCAGCCAAGATACAGCTGCTAACTATGGCTACACCTTC. The encoded protein is CASSQDTAANYGYTF.

DNA for the CDR3: TGCAGCGTTGGAACCTCCGGGCAGTACTTC. Protein sequence: CSVGTSGQYF. This sequence joins TRBV29-1 and TRBJ2-7; D is unclear. CDR1 SQVTM and CDR2 ANQGSEA come from the germline V gene. The CDR3 has 10 residues. V shed 4 bases and J shed 9 bases, with 10 bases lying between them.

In this sample, this clonotype turned up a few times. This rearrangement joins TRBV24-1 to TRBJ1-5, with D perhaps TRBD1 (5 bases). The CDR3 length is 16 residues. V lost 4 bases, J lost 0 bases, and 12 bases lay in between. Germline V gene sequence: CDR1 KGHDR, CDR2 SFDVKD. CDR3 sequence reads: CATSDPRAPSNQPQHF. CDR3 in DNA: TGTGCCACCAGTGACCCCAGGGCCCCTAGCAATCAGCCCCAGCATTTT.

The J gene is TRBJ2-1, the V gene TRBV4-1; possibly TRBD1 or TRBD2 for D (6 bases each). The CDR3 length is 15 residues. Germline assignment: CDR1 MGHRA and CDR2 YSYEKL. V lost 1 base and J lost 9, with 16 bases in between. CDR3 sequence (DNA): TGCGCCAGCAGCCAAGGGATGGGGGGCTTCCCTGAGCAGTTCTTC. It specifies CASSQGMGGFPEQFF.

This chain joins TRBV7-2 and TRBJ1-4; D perhaps matches TRBD1 (6 bases). The CDR3 has 17 residues. The V gene lost 1 base and the J gene lost 4 bases, with 16 bases spanning the gap. CDR1 is SGHTA and CDR2 is FQGNSA in the germline V gene. Written as DNA, the CDR3 is TGTGCCAGCAGCTTAGTCTCTACGAGGGGGATTAATGAAAAACTGTTTTTT. As protein: CASSLVSTRGINEKLFF. The full variable domain, rest sourced from reference TRBV7-2 and TRBJ1-4, is GAGVSQSPSNKVTEKGKDVELRCDPISGHTALYWYRQSLGQGLEFLIYFQGNSAPDKSGLPSDRFSAERTGGSVSTLTIQRTQQEDSAVYLCASSLVSTRGINEKLFFGSGTQLSVL.

The gene calls are TRBV9 and TRBJ2-5; 10 bases align to TRBD2. J lost 2 bases, V lost 4 bases, and 11 bases had no gene match. This CDR3 region has 17 residues. CDR1 and CDR2 from the germline V gene are SGDLS and YYNGEE. The CDR3 protein is CASSPGLWTSGQETQYF. The DNA of the CDR3 is TGTGCCAGCAGCCCCGGGCTGTGGACTAGCGGACAAGAGACCCAGTACTTC.

J is TRBJ2-5 and V is TRBV4-1; D remains ambiguous. The germline V gene has CDR1 MGHRA and CDR2 YSYEKL. V dropped 7 bases and J dropped 2 bases, with 8 bases sitting between them. The CDR3 runs 12 residues. For the CDR3, the DNA is TGCGCCAGCAACCGACCGCAAGAGACCCAGTACTTC. Encoded protein: CASNRPQETQYF.

The chain has TRBV3-1 and TRBJ2-3; D unclear. V was trimmed by 4 bases and J by 5 bases, leaving 16 bases between them. Germline lookup yields CDR1 LGHDT and CDR2 YNNKEL (reference sequence). The CDR3 is 15 amino acids. The CDR3 DNA sequence: TGTGCCAGCAGCCCCACCCCCGATAGAGGAGATACGCAGTATTTT. Protein sequence: CASSPTPDRGDTQYF.

The V gene is TRBV7-2, the J gene TRBJ2-7, with a possible D match to TRBD2 (5 bases). The V and J ends lost 1 base and 0 bases respectively, with 10 bases between them. The CDR3 totals 15 residues. The germline V gene has CDR1 SGHTA and CDR2 FQGNSA. The CDR3 here is CASSLERRVSYEQYF. The CDR3 bases are TGTGCCAGCAGCTTAGAGCGGCGGGTCTCCTACGAGCAGTACTTC.

The chain employs TRBV11-2 and TRBJ2-7; perhaps TRBD2 as D (7 bases). This CDR3 has 18 amino acids. The ends were cut back, 5 bases at V and 3 bases at J, with 26 bases in the middle. Looked up from germline, CDR1 is SGHAT and CDR2 is FQNNGV. The CDR3 nucleotides are TGTGCCAGCAGCCCCCGGGGGGCTCTCGCGAGGTCGAACTACGAGCAGTACTTC. It specifies CASSPRGALARSNYEQYF. Filled out from reference TRBV11-2 and TRBJ2-7, the complete variable domain reads EAGVAQSPRYKIIEKRQSVAFWCNPISGHATLYWYQQILGQGPKLLIQFQNNGVVDDSQLPKDRFSAERLKGVDSTLKIQPAKLEDSAVYLCASSPRGALARSNYEQYFGPGTRLTVT.

V gene TRBV6-2 or TRBV6-3 combines with J gene TRBJ2-7; maybe TRBD2 (5 bases). V lost 5 bases, J lost 1 base, and 24 bases lay in between. The CDR3 consists of 18 residues. CDR1 MNHEY and CDR2 SVGEGT come from the germline V gene. The CDR3 is CASSPNRLEGTGSYEQYF. CDR3 bases: TGTGCCAGCAGTCCCAATCGCCTAGAGGGAACGGGATCCTACGAGCAGTACTTC.

This clonotype has only a few counts. The V and J genes are TRBV28 and TRBJ2-7, with D possibly being TRBD1 (5 bases). From germline, CDR1 is MDHEN and CDR2 SYDVKM. Trimming cost V 7 bases and J 5 bases, with 12 bases left between them. The CDR3 covers 12 residues. DNA for the CDR3: TGTGCCAGCAACACCCAGGGTGACGAGCAGTACTTC. Translated, it gives CASNTQGDEQYF. Full variable domain (missing parts from reference TRBV28 and TRBJ2-7): DVKVTQSSRYLVKRTGEKVFLECVQDMDHENMFWYRQDPGLGLRLIYFSYDVKMKEKGDIPEGYSVSREKKERFSLILESASTNQTSMYLCASNTQGDEQYFGPGTRLTVT.

The genes are TRBV9 and TRBJ2-5; 7 positions match TRBD2. This CDR3 has 13 amino acids. CDR1 is SGDLS and CDR2 is YYNGEE in the germline V gene. With 3 bases clipped from V and 6 bases from J, the junction kept 5 bases outside the gene matches. In DNA form, the CDR3 reads TGTGCCAGCAGCGAGCGGGGTTTCCAGACCCAGTACTTC. This translates into CASSERGFQTQYF.